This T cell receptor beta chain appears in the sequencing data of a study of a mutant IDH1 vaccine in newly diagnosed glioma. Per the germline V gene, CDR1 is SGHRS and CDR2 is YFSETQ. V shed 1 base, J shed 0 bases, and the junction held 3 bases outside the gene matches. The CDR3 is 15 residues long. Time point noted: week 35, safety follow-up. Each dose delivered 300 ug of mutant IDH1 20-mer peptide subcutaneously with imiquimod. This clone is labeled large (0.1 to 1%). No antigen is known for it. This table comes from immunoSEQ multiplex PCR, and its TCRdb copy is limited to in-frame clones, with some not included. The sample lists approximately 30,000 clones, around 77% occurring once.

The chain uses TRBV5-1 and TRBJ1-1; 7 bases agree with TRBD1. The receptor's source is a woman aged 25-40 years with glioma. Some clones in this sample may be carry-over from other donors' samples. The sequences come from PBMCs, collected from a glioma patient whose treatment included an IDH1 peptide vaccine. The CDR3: CASSLRGQLNTEAFF. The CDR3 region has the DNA TGCGCCAGCAGCTTGCGGGGACAGTTGAACACTGAAGCTTTCTTT.